These 29 T cell receptor beta chains originate from one sample sequenced in a study of T cell changes during pregnancy in multiple sclerosis (dated by TCRdb to the late 2010s). The library was generated by the immunoSEQ multiplex PCR assay. In TCRdb, the immuneACCESS table is reduced to in-frame sequences with V and J assigned. These tables do not hold every clone; where another copy was compared, an unresolved V gene accounts for under half, and the others remain unexplained. The sample table records approximately 83,000 clones; around 93% of these occur just once. Of the sample, 2.2% is held by the ten largest clones. The source was peripheral blood, collected in the third trimester of pregnancy. These receptors were taken from a female donor with multiple sclerosis, enrolled in a pregnancy study.

V and J are TRBV28 and TRBJ2-1; 11 bases line up with TRBD2. The germline V gene encodes CDR1 MDHEN and CDR2 SYDVKM. CDR3 length equals 15 residues. V shed 5 bases, J shed 10 bases, and the junction held 10 bases outside the gene matches. The CDR3 loop is CASSKSTSGSVEQFF. DNA of the CDR3: TGTGCCAGCAGTAAATCTACTAGCGGGAGCGTGGAGCAGTTCTTC.

This chain uses TRBV28 with TRBJ2-2, with TRBD1 matching over 7 bases. The CDR3 has 16 residues. The V segment lost 11 bases and the J segment 6 bases; nucleotides outside the gene matches: 18. Per the germline V gene, CDR1 is MDHEN and CDR2 is SYDVKM. The CDR3 here is CASPPTGASWAGELFF. CDR3 nucleotide sequence: TGTGCCTCTCCACCTACAGGGGCCTCATGGGCCGGGGAGCTGTTTTTT. Full variable domain (missing parts from reference TRBV28 and TRBJ2-2): DVKVTQSSRYLVKRTGEKVFLECVQDMDHENMFWYRQDPGLGLRLIYFSYDVKMKEKGDIPEGYSVSREKKERFSLILESASTNQTSMYLCASPPTGASWAGELFFGEGSRLTVL.

This rearrangement joins TRBV5-1 to TRBJ2-5; 8 bases are a match to TRBD2. The CDR3 has 13 residues. CDR1 and CDR2 from the germline V gene are SGHRS and YFSETQ. V lost 5 bases and J lost 3; bases outside the gene matches: 3. CDR3 sequence (DNA): TGCGCCAGCAGTTTTAGCGGGGAAGAGACCCAGTACTTC. It specifies CASSFSGEETQYF.

The chain is built from TRBV7-2 and TRBJ1-4, with TRBD1 identical over 7 bases. V shed 5 bases, J shed 10 bases, and the junction held 7 bases outside the gene matches. The length of the CDR3 is 13 residues. CDR1 is SGHTA and CDR2 is FQGNSA in the germline V gene. The CDR3 is CASSERGLGKLFF. CDR3 nucleotide sequence: TGTGCCAGCAGCGAGAGGGGGCTGGGAAAACTGTTTTTT.

In DNA form, the CDR3 reads TGTGCCAGTAGTATCGCCGGGACAGGGGATCACGAGCAGTACTTC. This gives the protein CASSIAGTGDHEQYF. This chain uses TRBV19 with TRBJ2-7; 10 bases line up with TRBD1. This CDR3 has 15 amino acids. The V and J ends lost 3 bases and 5 bases, in that order; junction bases with no gene match: 7. CDR1 is LNHDA, CDR2 SQIVND, per germline (reference sequence).

The chain couples TRBV4-3 to TRBJ2-1; TRBD2 matches 7 bases. Trimming took 0 bases from V and 10 from J; bases not matched to a gene: 3. The CDR3 sequence is 13 residues long. Germline-derived CDR1 and CDR2 are LGHNA and YSLEER. CDR3 sequence reads: CASSQDWGGEQFF. CDR3 coding DNA: TGCGCCAGCAGCCAAGATTGGGGGGGGGAGCAGTTCTTC.

The chain carries TRBV4-1 and TRBJ1-2; the match to TRBD1 covers 7 bases. V was clipped by 2 bases and J by 6 bases; unmatched bases: 9. This CDR3 contains 15 residues. Germline values: CDR1 MGHRA, CDR2 YSYEKL. The CDR3 coding sequence is TGCGCCAGCAGCCAAAAGTCCGACAGGGAGGATGGCTACACCTTC. Amino acid sequence: CASSQKSDREDGYTF.

The CDR3 DNA reads TGTGCCAGCAGCTTAGGCCGAGGGACAGGGATTGTAGTGGATACGCAGTATTTT. Its protein is CASSLGRGTGIVVDTQYF. This sequence joins TRBV13 and TRBJ2-3, with 9 nucleotides matching TRBD1. The CDR3 is 18 residues long. CDR1 PRHDT and CDR2 FYEKMQ come from the germline V gene (reference sequence). After removal of 0 bases from V and 6 bases from J, the junction contained 13 bases not matched to a gene.

The chain has TRBV19 and TRBJ2-1; 9 bases match TRBD1. Germline loops: CDR1 LNHDA, CDR2 SQIVND (reference sequence). The CDR3 runs to 13 residues. The V segment lost 5 bases and the J segment 8 bases; nucleotides outside the gene matches: 4. The CDR3 is CASSADRGDEQFF. As DNA, the CDR3 is TGTGCCAGTAGTGCCGACAGGGGGGATGAGCAGTTCTTC.

CDR3 DNA sequence: TGCGCCAGCAGCCCCCGACTAGCAGCTAACACAGATACGCAGTATTTT. This translates into CASSPRLAANTDTQYF. J is TRBJ2-3 and V is TRBV5-1, with 7 bases identical to TRBD2. This CDR3 is built from 16 residues. V trimming: 4 bases; J trimming: 2 bases; junction bases outside the gene matches: 10. The V gene's germline CDR1 is SGHRS and CDR2 YFSETQ.

This chain joins TRBV6-1 and TRBJ2-1; TRBD2 agrees at 14 bases. V lost 4 bases and J lost 7; bases outside the gene matches: 12. Germline V gene data show CDR1 as MNHNS and CDR2 as SASEGT. This CDR3 is 18 amino acids long. The CDR3 region has the DNA TGTGCCAGCAGTGCCAGACTAGCGGGAGGGCCAACTGTGAATGAGCAGTTCTTC. Protein: CASSARLAGGPTVNEQFF.

J is TRBJ1-5 and V is TRBV19; unclear D gene. The CDR3 length is 15 residues. Trimming removed 3 bases from V and 4 bases from J, with 13 bases in between. Germline V gene sequence: CDR1 LNHDA, CDR2 SQIVND (reference sequence). The CDR3 nucleotides are TGTGCCAGTAGTATTGGTATTGGAGTGAATCAGCCCCAGCATTTT. Amino acid sequence: CASSIGIGVNQPQHF.

The chain is built from TRBV7-6 and TRBJ2-7; 12 bases match TRBD2. The CDR3 has 16 residues. Germline values: CDR1 SGHVS, CDR2 FNYEAQ. The V segment lost 1 base and the J segment 4 bases; nucleotides outside the gene matches: 5. CDR3 amino acids: CASSLGGLAGEYEQYF. As DNA, the CDR3 is TGTGCCAGCAGCTTAGGGGGACTAGCGGGTGAATACGAGCAGTACTTC. Filled out from reference TRBV7-6 and TRBJ2-7, the complete variable domain reads GAGVSQSPRYKVTKRGQDVALRCDPISGHVSLYWYRQALGQGPEFLTYFNYEAQQDKSGLPNDRFSAERPEGSISTLTIQRTEQRDSAMYRCASSLGGLAGEYEQYFGPGTRLTVT.

The chain links TRBV5-4 to TRBJ2-1; TRBD2 aligns across 9 bases. Trimming took 4 bases from V and 5 from J; bases not matched to a gene: 10. The CDR3 has 16 amino acids. Looked up from germline, CDR1 is SGHNT and CDR2 is YYREEE (reference sequence). The CDR3 spells CASSQELAGQDNEQFF. DNA for the CDR3: TGTGCCAGCAGCCAGGAACTAGCGGGCCAGGACAATGAGCAGTTCTTC.

This clone was seen just once. This CDR3 is CASSFSLGENNEQFF. CDR3 DNA sequence: TGTGCCAGCAGCTTTTCTCTCGGGGAAAACAATGAGCAGTTCTTC. V is TRBV7-9 and J is TRBJ2-1; TRBD2 is a possible D gene (5 bases). The CDR3 contains 15 residues. CDR1 is SEHNR and CDR2 is FQNEAQ in the germline V gene (reference sequence). The ends were cut back, 3 bases at V and 5 bases at J, with 14 bases in the middle.

This clone was seen just once. CDR3: CASRDRGWEQYF. CDR3 nucleotides: TGTGCCAGCCGGGACAGGGGATGGGAGCAGTACTTC. This rearrangement joins TRBV27 to TRBJ2-7, with 10 nucleotides matching TRBD1. The CDR3 covers 12 residues. Germline CDR1 and CDR2: MNHEY and SMNVEV (reference sequence). With 8 bases clipped from V and 7 bases from J, the junction kept 5 bases outside the gene matches.

This clone was observed many times. The rearrangement joins TRBV14 to TRBJ2-7; D gene uncertain. This CDR3 comprises 13 residues. The ends were cut back, 4 bases at V and 6 bases at J, with 13 bases in the middle. The germline gives CDR1 SGHDN, CDR2 FVKESK. The CDR3 nucleotides read TGTGCCAGCAGCCTTACCGAATTTAGCGAGCAGTACTTC. As protein: CASSLTEFSEQYF.

V is TRBV25-1 and J is TRBJ2-5, with 14 bases lining up with TRBD2. After removal of 3 bases from V and 4 bases from J, the junction contained 4 bases not matched to a gene. This CDR3 contains 16 residues. CDR1 and CDR2 from the germline V gene are MGHDK and SYGVNS. CDR3 DNA sequence: TGTGCCAGCAGTGACCTCGGGACTAGCGGGAGAGAGACCCAGTACTTC. It specifies CASSDLGTSGRETQYF.

V is TRBV5-4 and J is TRBJ2-1, with 7 bases fitting TRBD2. Looked up from germline, CDR1 is SGHNT and CDR2 is YYREEE (reference sequence). This CDR3 is built from 15 residues. Losses at the gene ends were 0 bases for V and 6 bases for J; bases not matched to a gene: 6. The CDR3 loop reads CASSLDPGGSNEQFF. For the CDR3, the DNA is TGTGCCAGCAGCTTGGACCCGGGAGGAAGCAATGAGCAGTTCTTC.

The gene calls are TRBV28 and TRBJ2-4; D gene unclear. The germline CDR1 and CDR2 sequences are MDHEN and SYDVKM. Trimming took off 6 bases at V and 1 base at J, with 10 bases between the two ends. The length of the CDR3 is 14 residues. The DNA of the CDR3 is TGTGCCAGCAGCCGGTTGTCGGCCAAAAACATTCAGTACTTC. It translates to CASSRLSAKNIQYF. The whole variable domain, filled in from reference TRBV28 and TRBJ2-4, reads DVKVTQSSRYLVKRTGEKVFLECVQDMDHENMFWYRQDPGLGLRLIYFSYDVKMKEKGDIPEGYSVSREKKERFSLILESASTNQTSMYLCASSRLSAKNIQYFGAGTRLSVL.

The CDR3 DNA is TGTGCCAGCAGTTCGATCGTGGGGGCCCCTTACAATGAGCAGTTCTTC. This encodes CASSSIVGAPYNEQFF. V and J are TRBV28 and TRBJ2-1; tentative D call: TRBD1 (6 bases). V was trimmed by 4 bases and J by 4 bases, leaving 17 bases between them. This CDR3 is 16 amino acids long. Germline V gene lookup returns CDR1 MDHEN and CDR2 SYDVKM.

This chain connects TRBV2 to TRBJ2-1, with TRBD2 as a possible D gene (5 bases). Germline loops: CDR1 SNHLY, CDR2 FYNNEI. CDR3 size: 15 residues. Trimming took off 9 bases at V and 0 bases at J, with 15 bases between the two ends. CDR3 amino acids: CAREDGGGSYNEQFF. CDR3 in DNA: TGTGCCAGAGAAGATGGAGGAGGCTCCTACAATGAGCAGTTCTTC.

V is TRBV5-1 and J is TRBJ2-7; D gene ambiguous. The germline V and J ends were trimmed by 0 bases and 0 bases, with 13 bases remaining between them. This CDR3 spans 16 amino acids. CDR1 and CDR2 (germline): SGHRS, YFSETQ. The CDR3 DNA is TGCGCCAGCAGCTTGGCCGTCGGGTTGGACTCCTACGAGCAGTACTTC. It specifies CASSLAVGLDSYEQYF.

The CDR3 coding sequence is TGTGCCAGCAGGGCCCTAGGTCACGAGCAGTACTTC. Translation gives CASRALGHEQYF. The chain joins TRBV2 to TRBJ2-7; D gene uncertain. This CDR3 comprises 12 residues. The germline V and J ends were trimmed by 6 bases and 5 bases, with 11 bases remaining between them. Germline CDR1 is SNHLY and CDR2 is FYNNEI.

The chain has TRBV2 and TRBJ2-7, with D possibly TRBD2 on 6 matching bases. The CDR3 consists of 15 residues. The germline gives CDR1 SNHLY, CDR2 FYNNEI. The ends were cut back, 7 bases at V and 3 bases at J, with 19 bases in the middle. The CDR3 protein is CASTSAGRRYYEQYF. CDR3 nucleotides: TGTGCCAGCACTAGCGCGGGGCGTCGCTACTACGAGCAGTACTTC.

The gene calls are TRBV19 and TRBJ2-1; 14 bases map to TRBD2. Germline CDR1 LNHDA, CDR2 SQIVND (reference sequence). The V segment lost 3 bases and the J segment 10 bases; nucleotides outside the gene matches: 8. CDR3 length: 16 residues. The CDR3 spells CASSIFGLAGGREQFF. The CDR3, as DNA: TGTGCCAGTAGTATCTTCGGACTAGCGGGAGGAAGGGAGCAGTTCTTC.

V gene TRBV28 combines with J gene TRBJ2-4, with a weak D call TRBD2 (5 bases). Trimming pared 6 bases from V and 0 bases from J, leaving 12 bases between. The CDR3 length is 15 residues. CDR1 and CDR2 (germline): MDHEN, SYDVKM. CDR3 loop: CASSPLGLAKNIQYF. The CDR3 DNA reads TGTGCCAGCAGCCCCCTAGGACTAGCCAAAAACATTCAGTACTTC.

The V gene is TRBV27, the J gene TRBJ2-5; the D gene is possibly TRBD2 (5 bases). Germline V CDR1 and CDR2: MNHEY, SMNVEV (reference sequence). The CDR3 consists of 14 residues. Trimming left V 6 bases short and J 2 bases short, with 13 bases between. The CDR3 loop reads CASSVGLAQETQYF. Written as DNA, the CDR3 is TGTGCCAGCAGCGTCGGACTTGCTCAAGAGACCCAGTACTTC.

This clone appeared once. The chain joins TRBV28 to TRBJ2-7; TRBD2 matches at 14 bases. Losses at the gene ends were 6 bases for V and 13 bases for J; bases not matched to a gene: 14. The CDR3 runs 15 residues. Germline-derived CDR1 and CDR2 are MDHEN and SYDVKM. The CDR3 DNA reads TGTGCCAGCAGCGCTCCGGGACTAGCGGGAGATGGGCGCTACTTC. This gives the protein CASSAPGLAGDGRYF.